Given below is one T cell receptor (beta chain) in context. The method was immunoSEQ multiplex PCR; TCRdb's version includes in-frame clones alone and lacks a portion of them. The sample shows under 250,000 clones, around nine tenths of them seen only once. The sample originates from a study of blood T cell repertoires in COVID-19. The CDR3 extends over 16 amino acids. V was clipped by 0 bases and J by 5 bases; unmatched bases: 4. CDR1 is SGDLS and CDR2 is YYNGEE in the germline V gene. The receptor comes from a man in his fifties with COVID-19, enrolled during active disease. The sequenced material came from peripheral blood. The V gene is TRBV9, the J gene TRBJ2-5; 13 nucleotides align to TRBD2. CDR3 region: CASSVGTSGGRETQYF. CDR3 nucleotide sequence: TGTGCCAGCAGCGTAGGGACTAGCGGGGGTCGGGAGACCCAGTACTTC.